Sequencing of this T cell receptor beta chain was carried out in a study of T cell responses to AZD1222 COVID-19 vaccine. About this clone: The antigen is undetermined.

Study results and caveats: Vaccine-related CD4 TCRs covered spike, predominating at 160-218 and 743-854. Among the donors, most were white British and more were female, and clonal diversity was possibly underestimated.

The data were produced by immunoSEQ multiplex PCR, yet TCRdb's version contains in-frame clones alone and is incomplete. Of 95,000 to 150,000 clones listed, 92% are singletons. The CDR3 covers 14 residues. CDR1 and CDR2 (germline): SGHDT, YYEEEE. The ends were cut back, 6 bases at V and 4 bases at J, with 16 bases in the middle. V gene TRBV5-6 combines with J gene TRBJ1-1; D might be TRBD1 (5 bases). The sequence came from an adult in good health. This material consisted of peripheral blood, taken on day 0 of AZD1222 vaccination. DNA of the CDR3: TGTGCCAGCAACGTCCGGGGCAGACCCACTGAAGCTTTCTTT. This sequence encodes CASNVRGRPTEAFF.